These 26 T cell receptor beta chains came from one sample sequenced in a study of CD8+CD57+ T cells in acquired aplastic anemia. Both TCR beta VDJ combination and CDR3 sequence profiling were carried out. Genomic DNA was the template for this profiling. One entry per CDR3 protein results from TCRdb running MiXCR on the reads. Here the sample spans 150,000 to 200,000 distinct CDR3 sequences, less than 60% being singletons. All patients picked for sequencing had shown, by flow cytometry, an expansion of CD8+CD57+ cells. The sequencing sample was made of sorted CD4+, CD8+, or CD8+CD57+ T cells (not recorded which) from PBMCs. The receptors originated from a human donor with aplastic anemia.

This clonotype has a count of ten or more. V gene TRBV19 combines with J gene TRBJ1-1; 10 bases align to TRBD1. Trimming cost V 7 bases and J 1 base; bases outside gene matches: 6. Looked up from germline, CDR1 is LNHDA and CDR2 is SQIVND (reference sequence). This CDR3 region has 15 residues. DNA for the CDR3: TGTGCCAGTAAGACAGGGGGCAAGTGGAACACTGAAGCTTTCTTT. Its translation is CASKTGGKWNTEAFF.

This clonotype was seen ten or more times. This chain links TRBV19 with TRBJ1-2; no clear D gene. CDR1 LNHDA and CDR2 SQIVND come from the germline V gene (reference sequence). Trimming removed 2 bases from V and 8 bases from J, with 6 bases in between. The length of the CDR3 is 11 residues. The CDR3 is CASSIQEGYTF. The CDR3 coding sequence is TGTGCCAGTAGTATACAGGAGGGCTACACCTTC.

In its sample, this clonotype was seen many times. The chain links TRBV5-5 to TRBJ1-1, with D unclear. The germline CDR1 and CDR2 sequences are SGHKS and YYEKEE (reference sequence). The CDR3 is 11 amino acids. Trimming shortened V by 0 bases and J by 8 bases, and 5 bases separated the two germline ends. CDR3 protein: CASSLGVEAFF. The CDR3 DNA reads TGTGCCAGCAGCTTGGGGGTAGAAGCTTTCTTT.

This chain connects TRBV10-3 to TRBJ2-1, with 11 bases identical to TRBD1. CDR3 length equals 12 residues. Germline V lookup: CDR1 ENHRY, CDR2 SYGVKD. With 10 bases clipped from V and 9 bases from J, the junction kept 5 bases outside the gene matches. CDR3 DNA: TGTGCCAGCGGACAGGGGGCAGGTGAGCAGTTCTTC. Translation gives CASGQGAGEQFF.

In this sample, this clonotype turned up many times. The rearrangement uses TRBV10-1 and TRBJ1-1; TRBD1 might be the D (5 bases). Per germline, CDR1 WNHNN and CDR2 SYGVQD (reference sequence). CDR3 length: 14 residues. Trimming shortened V by 3 bases and J by 0 bases, and 8 bases separated the two germline ends. CDR3 nucleotide sequence: TGCGCCAGCAGTGACCCAGGGTTGAACACTGAAGCTTTCTTT. Amino acid sequence: CASSDPGLNTEAFF.

This chain connects TRBV27 to TRBJ2-6; D might be TRBD1 (6 bases). The CDR3 is made up of 17 amino acids. V was cut by 5 bases and J by 0 bases, with 14 bases left in between. CDR1 and CDR2 (germline): MNHEY, SMNVEV (reference sequence). The CDR3: CASSPDRRSSGANVLTF. CDR3 nucleotide sequence: TGTGCCAGCAGTCCAGACAGGCGTAGCTCTGGGGCCAACGTCCTGACTTTC.

The chain is built from TRBV9 and TRBJ2-1, with TRBD2 as a possible D gene (5 bases). Germline-derived CDR1 and CDR2 are SGDLS and YYNGEE. There are 14 residues in the CDR3. Trimming stripped 0 bases from V and 7 bases from J, with 11 bases between. The CDR3 loop reads CASSVGTGFNEQFF. In nucleotides, the CDR3 is TGTGCCAGCAGCGTAGGGACTGGCTTTAATGAGCAGTTCTTC.

The V and J genes are TRBV15 and TRBJ1-6; D gene ambiguous. Trimming removed 0 bases from V and 6 bases from J, with 9 bases in between. The CDR3 sequence is 15 residues long. CDR1 is LNHNV, CDR2 YYDKDF, per germline (reference sequence). DNA for the CDR3: TGTGCCACCAGCAGAGAGGGAAGAAGTAATTCACCCCTCCACTTT. This translates into CATSREGRSNSPLHF. Variable domain in full (rest from reference TRBV15 and TRBJ1-6): DAMVIQNPRYQVTQFGKPVTLSCSQTLNHNVMYWYQQKSSQAPKLLFHYYDKDFNNEADTPDNFQSRRPNTSFCFLDIRSPGLGDTAMYLCATSREGRSNSPLHFGNGTRLTVT.

In DNA, the CDR3 is TGCAGCGTTGGAGTGGGGGGGGAGGAGGGCTACACCTTC. Translation gives CSVGVGGEEGYTF. The chain employs TRBV29-1 and TRBJ1-2, with a weak D call TRBD1 (5 bases). CDR3 length: 13 residues. Trimming took off 4 bases at V and 8 bases at J, with 17 bases between the two ends. The V gene's germline CDR1 is SQVTM and CDR2 ANQGSEA.

The chain combines TRBV19 with TRBJ2-7; 11 positions match TRBD2. Germline CDR1 and CDR2: LNHDA and SQIVND (reference sequence). CDR3 length: 17 amino acids. V shed 4 bases and J 4 bases; nucleotides not matched to a gene: 12. CDR3 bases: TGTGCCAGTAGTAGGACCAAAGTAGCGGGAGGGCTTTACGAGCAGTACTTC. Its protein is CASSRTKVAGGLYEQYF.

In this sample, this clonotype turned up many times. The J gene is TRBJ2-1, the V gene TRBV5-4, with 7 bases lining up with TRBD1. Per germline, CDR1 SGHNT and CDR2 YYREEE (reference sequence). The length of the CDR3 is 15 residues. The trim removed 0 bases at V and 2 bases at J, leaving 2 bases unmatched. The CDR3, as DNA: TGTGCCAGCAGCTTGGGGGGACAGACCTACAATGAGCAGTTCTTC. Encoded protein: CASSLGGQTYNEQFF.

This chain joins TRBV18 and TRBJ1-6; 7 bases fit TRBD1. The junction had 8 bases not matched to a gene; V was cut back by 3 bases and J by 6 bases. Germline assignment: CDR1 KGHSH and CDR2 LQKENI. The CDR3 length is 16 residues. DNA for the CDR3: TGTGCCAGCTCACCCCTGGGAGGGGGCCTTAATTCACCCCTCCACTTT. Encoded protein: CASSPLGGGLNSPLHF.

The chain carries TRBV6-1 and TRBJ1-1, with a weak D call TRBD1 (5 bases). Germline V gene sequence: CDR1 MNHNS, CDR2 SASEGT. This CDR3 region has 12 residues. V lost 6 bases to trimming and J lost 13 bases, with 18 bases between them. The CDR3 reads CASSGEGDVGFF. CDR3 in DNA: TGTGCCAGCAGCGGGGAAGGGGATGTTGGTTTCTTT.

The rearrangement uses TRBV7-3 and TRBJ2-7; D is possibly TRBD1 (5 bases). The CDR3 totals 15 residues. Trimming shortened V by 2 bases and J by 3 bases, and 14 bases separated the two germline ends. The germline V gene has CDR1 SGHTA and CDR2 FQGTGA. The CDR3 nucleotides are TGTGCCAGCAGCTTAGGAGACAGCACTATCTACGAGCAGTACTTC. Encoded protein: CASSLGDSTIYEQYF. The whole variable domain, remainder taken from reference TRBV7-3 and TRBJ2-7, is GAGVSQTPSNKVTEKGKYVELRCDPISGHTALYWYRQSLGQGPEFLIYFQGTGAADDSGLPNDRFFAVRPEGSVSTLKIQRTERGDSAVYLCASSLGDSTIYEQYFGPGTRLTVT.

The sample holds many counts of this clonotype. The CDR3 loop reads CASVGRDRGAMNTEAFF. CDR3 bases: TGTGCCAGCGTCGGGCGGGACAGGGGAGCAATGAACACTGAAGCTTTCTTT. This sequence joins TRBV14 and TRBJ1-1, with 10 bases that match TRBD1. Germline V gene lookup returns CDR1 SGHDN and CDR2 FVKESK. V gave up 8 bases and J gave up 0 bases; unmatched junction bases: 12. CDR3 size: 17 residues.

This sequence joins TRBV5-1 and TRBJ1-1; maybe TRBD1 (6 bases). The CDR3 length is 14 residues. Germline V gene lookup returns CDR1 SGHRS and CDR2 YFSETQ. Deletions cut 1 base from V and 4 bases from J, with 11 bases between. CDR3 nucleotides: TGCGCCAGCAGCTTGACGGACAGCGGCACTGAAGCTTTCTTT. Translating gives CASSLTDSGTEAFF.

This clonotype was picked up many times. J is TRBJ2-5 and V is TRBV5-1, with no clear D. Germline CDR1 and CDR2: SGHRS and YFSETQ. The V end lost 1 base, the J end lost 4 bases, and 14 bases lay between the germline ends. The length of the CDR3 is 15 residues. DNA of the CDR3: TGCGCCAGCAGCTTGTGGGCCGATCCTGGAGAGACCCAGTACTTC. It encodes CASSLWADPGETQYF.

The rearrangement links TRBV11-3 to TRBJ2-1, with D uncertain. CDR3 length equals 13 residues. The germline V gene has CDR1 SGHNT and CDR2 YENEEA. Trimming removed 3 bases at V and 8 bases at J, with 11 bases between. CDR3 residues: CASSFLWGYEQFF. The CDR3 coding sequence is TGTGCCAGCAGCTTCCTCTGGGGTTATGAGCAGTTCTTC.

This clonotype was seen repeatedly, ten times or more. V gene TRBV7-2 combines with J gene TRBJ2-7; 7 bases are shared with TRBD1. Germline assignment: CDR1 SGHTA and CDR2 FQGNSA. This CDR3 has 16 residues. Germline trimming cut 3 bases from V and 1 base from J; bases unmatched to any gene: 9. For the CDR3, the DNA is TGTGCCAGCAGCTTTGACTTGGGACAGAGTTCCTACGAGCAGTACTTC. Protein: CASSFDLGQSSYEQYF.

This chain uses TRBV27 with TRBJ2-7; TRBD2 aligns across 14 bases. The CDR3 covers 19 residues. The germline CDR1 and CDR2 sequences are MNHEY and SMNVEV (reference sequence). J was trimmed by 2 bases and V by 5 bases; bases with no gene match: 14. The CDR3: CASSPWTSGRPDITYEQYF. CDR3 in DNA: TGTGCCAGCAGTCCGTGGACTAGCGGGAGGCCCGATATAACCTACGAGCAGTACTTC.

The rearrangement uses TRBV19 and TRBJ2-1; D not resolved. Trimming stripped 1 base from V and 2 bases from J, with 9 bases between. CDR1 LNHDA and CDR2 SQIVND come from the germline V gene (reference sequence). The CDR3 covers 15 residues. CDR3 sequence reads: CASSIGGDTYNEQFF. CDR3 nucleotides: TGTGCCAGTAGTATAGGTGGGGATACCTACAATGAGCAGTTCTTC.

Regarding this clonotype: Being one base from a much bigger clone, this may be a read error. V and J are TRBV3-1 and TRBJ2-1; D is possibly TRBD1 (6 bases). CDR3 length: 15 amino acids. The germline CDR1 and CDR2 sequences are LGHDT and YNNKEL (reference sequence). DNA for the CDR3: TGTACCAGCAGCTCGACCGGGACAACATACAATGAGCAGTTCTTC. Amino acids: CTSSSTGTTYNEQFF.

The chain recombines TRBV24-1 with TRBJ2-5; TRBD1 agrees at 7 bases. CDR1 and CDR2 from the germline V gene are KGHDR and SFDVKD. This CDR3 comprises 15 residues. V lost 4 bases to trimming and J lost 5 bases; unmatched junction nucleotides: 9. The CDR3 region has the DNA TGTGCCACCAGTGAACGACAGGGAGTGAGGGAGACCCAGTACTTC. This translates into CATSERQGVRETQYF.

The chain couples TRBV7-3 to TRBJ1-2, with D possibly TRBD1 on 5 matching bases. The CDR3 sequence is 16 residues long. Trimming took off 1 base at V and 0 bases at J, with 12 bases between the two ends. Germline CDR1 reads SGHTA; CDR2 reads FQGTGA. The CDR3 nucleotides read TGTGCCAGCAGCTTAAGGGGCAGGTCTTCTAACTATGGCTACACCTTC. This encodes CASSLRGRSSNYGYTF.

With respect to this clonotype: A much more abundant neighbour one base away suggests this may be a read error. CDR3 protein: CASGFAGRNGYTF. CDR3 in DNA: TGTGCCAGCGGTTTCGCGGGGCGAAATGGCTACACCTTC. The V gene is TRBV6-5, the J gene TRBJ1-2; D may be TRBD1 (5 bases). The germline CDR1 and CDR2 sequences are MNHEY and SVGAGI. Trimming left V 8 bases short and J 6 bases short, with 16 bases between. The length of the CDR3 is 13 residues.

This clonotype occurred a few times. The chain is built from TRBV18 and TRBJ2-1; 11 positions match TRBD2. Germline V gives CDR1 KGHSH, CDR2 LQKENI. The CDR3 length is 16 residues. With 2 bases clipped from V and 4 bases from J, the junction kept 4 bases outside the gene matches. The CDR3 nucleotides read TGTGCCAGCTCACCAACCACTAGCGGGGGTTACAATGAGCAGTTCTTC. Residues: CASSPTTSGGYNEQFF.